This TCR beta chain was documented in a study of blood T cell repertoires in COVID-19. TCRdb's copy holds only in-frame clones and misses some; the assay was immunoSEQ multiplex PCR. The repertoire holds about half a million clones, with roughly 87% as singletons. Trimming stripped 4 bases from V and 8 bases from J, with 14 bases between. The CDR3 is made up of 13 amino acids. Germline V gene sequence: CDR1 LGHDT, CDR2 YNNKEL (reference sequence). Sequenced sample: peripheral blood. The clonotype was recovered from a man aged 18 to 29 with COVID-19, enrolled during active disease. The chain has TRBV3-1 (or the pseudogene TRBV3-2) and TRBJ1-2; tentatively, D is TRBD1 (6 bases). The CDR3 reads CASSPPGVQGYTF. In DNA form, the CDR3 reads TGTGCCAGCAGCCCGCCAGGGGTCCAAGGCTACACCTTC.